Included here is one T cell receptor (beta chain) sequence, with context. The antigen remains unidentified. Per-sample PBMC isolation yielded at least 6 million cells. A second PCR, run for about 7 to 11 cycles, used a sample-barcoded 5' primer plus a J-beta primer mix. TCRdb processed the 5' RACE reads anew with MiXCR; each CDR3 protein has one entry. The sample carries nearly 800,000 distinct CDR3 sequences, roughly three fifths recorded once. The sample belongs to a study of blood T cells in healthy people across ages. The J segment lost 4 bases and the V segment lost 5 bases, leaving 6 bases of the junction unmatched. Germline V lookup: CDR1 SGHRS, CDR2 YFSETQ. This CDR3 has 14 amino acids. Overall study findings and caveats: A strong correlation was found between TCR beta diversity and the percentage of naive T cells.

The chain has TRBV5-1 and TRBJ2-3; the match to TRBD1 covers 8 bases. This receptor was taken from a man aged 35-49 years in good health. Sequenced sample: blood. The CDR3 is CASRGQGDADTQYF. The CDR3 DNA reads TGCGCCAGCAGAGGACAGGGTGACGCAGATACGCAGTATTTT.